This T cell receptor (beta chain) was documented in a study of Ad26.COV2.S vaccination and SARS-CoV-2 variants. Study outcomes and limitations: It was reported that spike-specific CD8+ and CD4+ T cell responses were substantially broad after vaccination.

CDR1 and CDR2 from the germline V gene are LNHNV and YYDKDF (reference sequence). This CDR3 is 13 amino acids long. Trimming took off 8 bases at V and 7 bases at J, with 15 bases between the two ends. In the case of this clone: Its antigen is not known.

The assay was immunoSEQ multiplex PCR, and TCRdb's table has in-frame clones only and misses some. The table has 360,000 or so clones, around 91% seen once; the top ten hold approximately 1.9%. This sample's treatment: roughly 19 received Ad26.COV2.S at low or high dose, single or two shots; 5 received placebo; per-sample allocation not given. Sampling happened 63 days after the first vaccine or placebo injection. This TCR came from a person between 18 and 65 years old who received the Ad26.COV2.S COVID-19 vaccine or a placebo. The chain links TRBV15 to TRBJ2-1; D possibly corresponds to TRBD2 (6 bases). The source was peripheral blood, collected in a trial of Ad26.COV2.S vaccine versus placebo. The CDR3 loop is CATAGEAGNEQFF. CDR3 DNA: TGTGCCACCGCCGGGGAGGCCGGGAATGAGCAGTTCTTC.